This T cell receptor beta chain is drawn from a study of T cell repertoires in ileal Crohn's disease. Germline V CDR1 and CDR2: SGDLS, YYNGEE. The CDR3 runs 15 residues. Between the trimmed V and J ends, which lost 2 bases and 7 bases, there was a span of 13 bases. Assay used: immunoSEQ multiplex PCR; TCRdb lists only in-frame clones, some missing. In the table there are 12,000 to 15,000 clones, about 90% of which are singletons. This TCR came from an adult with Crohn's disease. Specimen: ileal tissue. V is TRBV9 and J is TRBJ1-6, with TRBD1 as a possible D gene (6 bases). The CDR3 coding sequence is TGTGCCAGCAGCGTTGTGGACAGAGGGAATTCACCCCTCCACTTT. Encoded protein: CASSVVDRGNSPLHF.